Following are 28 T cell receptor beta chains from one sample sequenced in a study of T and B cells in COVID-19 patients (dated by TCRdb to the early 2020s). Data came from an Illumina MiSeq. Multiplex PCR with BIOMED2 TRB-A/B primer pools was used to amplify the TRB rearrangements. Using fastp trimming at Q25 and MiXCR clonotype assembly, TCRdb reanalyzed the public sequencing data and kept in-frame beta chains. Rows are combined by CDR3 protein, so each entry shows the most common genes and DNA. Counted in this sample were tens of thousands of distinct CDR3 sequences; approximately 32% of them appeared once. The ten biggest clones cover 1.5% to 2% of the sample. TRB repertoires were amplified from 250-500 ng of genomic DNA extracted from blood. The sequenced sample was blood. These receptors originate from a human donor who had recovered from COVID-19.

Regarding this clonotype: One junction end does not reproduce the germline sequence, and a read error may be involved. V usage is TRBV7-3 and J usage is TRBJ1-1; a weak D match, TRBD1 (5 bases). The germline V gene has CDR1 SGHTA and CDR2 FQGTGA. There are 13 residues in the CDR3. The CDR3 is CASSRVRGTEAVF. In DNA, the CDR3 is TGTGCCAGCAGCCGAGTCCGGGGGACTGAAGCTGTCTTT.

This chain joins TRBV20-1 and TRBJ1-1; D ambiguous. The CDR3 loop spans 13 amino acids. The germline gives CDR1 DFQATT, CDR2 SNEGSKA (reference sequence). Deletions cut 1 base from V and 1 base from J, with 7 bases between. The CDR3 nucleotides read TGCAGTGCTAGAGGGACGGCGAACACTGAAGCTTTCTTT. Protein product: CSARGTANTEAFF.

The sample holds many counts of this clonotype. The V and J genes are TRBV5-4 and TRBJ2-2; D possibly corresponds to TRBD2 (5 bases). Germline V CDR1 and CDR2: SGHNT, YYREEE (reference sequence). The V and J ends lost 0 bases and 6 bases respectively, with 15 bases between them. There are 16 residues in the CDR3. As DNA, the CDR3 is TGTGCCAGCAGCTTGGGCGGGTTAAGCGGCGCCGGGGAGCTGTTTTTT. Protein: CASSLGGLSGAGELFF.

This clonotype was counted only a few times. This sequence joins TRBV20-1 and TRBJ1-2; D might be TRBD1 (5 bases). The CDR3 contains 11 residues. From germline, CDR1 is DFQATT and CDR2 SNEGSKA (reference sequence). The CDR3 DNA reads as TGCTCCAGGGCGACGGACTATGGCTACACCTTC. This encodes CSRATDYGYTF.

This chain uses TRBV6-2 or TRBV6-3 with TRBJ1-5; D may be TRBD1 (6 bases). V lost 6 bases and J lost 6, with 18 bases in between. The CDR3 has 15 residues. Germline values: CDR1 MNHEY, CDR2 SVGEGT. The CDR3 DNA follows: TGTGCCAGCAGCTACGACAGGTCCCGGGGTCAGCCCCAGCATTTT. It is translated as CASSYDRSRGQPQHF.

Regarding this clonotype: A read error is possible here, since a much larger clone lies one base away. J is TRBJ2-1 and V is TRBV19; D might be TRBD2 (5 bases). The CDR3 runs to 15 residues. The V gene's germline CDR1 is LNHDA and CDR2 SQIVND (reference sequence). The V and J ends lost 1 base and 2 bases respectively, with 9 bases between them. Here the CDR3 reads CASSIAGRPYNEQFF. The DNA of the CDR3 is TGTGCCAGTAGTATAGCGGGAAGGCCCTACAATGAGCAGTTCTTC. The variable domain in full, completed from reference TRBV19 and TRBJ2-1, reads DGGITQSPKYLFRKEGQNVTLSCEQNLNHDAMYWYRQDPGQGLRLIYYSQIVNDFQKGDIAEGYSVSREKKESFPLTVTSAQKNPTAFYLCASSIAGRPYNEQFFGPGTRLTVL.

The V call is TRBV5-7, the J call TRBJ2-3; D gene uncertain. TRBV5-7 is reported as an ORF; its role is uncertain. The CDR3 consists of 16 residues. V dropped 0 bases and J dropped 1 base, with 12 bases sitting between them. The DNA of the CDR3 is TGTGCCAGCAGCTTGGCCGGTGGAGATGGCACAGATACGCAGTATTTT. It specifies CASSLAGGDGTDTQYF.

V usage is TRBV12-3 or TRBV12-4 and J usage is TRBJ2-3; TRBD2 matches 7 bases. This CDR3 has 15 amino acids. Losses at the gene ends were 6 bases for V and 2 bases for J; bases not matched to a gene: 8. The CDR3 here is CASSQGAGYTDTQYF. As DNA, the CDR3 is TGTGCCAGCAGCCAAGGAGCGGGGTACACAGATACGCAGTATTTT.

The gene calls are TRBV6-1 and TRBJ1-5; D might be TRBD1 (6 bases). Trimming shortened V by 6 bases and J by 7 bases, and 13 bases separated the two germline ends. The CDR3 has 13 residues. Germline CDR1 MNHNS, CDR2 SASEGT. CDR3 in DNA: TGTGCCAGCAGCCCCACAGGGTGGCAGCCCCAGCATTTT. Residues: CASSPTGWQPQHF.

This clonotype was counted ten times or more. The chain employs TRBV27 and TRBJ1-4; D not resolved. V was trimmed by 4 bases and J by 3 bases, leaving 3 bases between them. The length of the CDR3 is 12 residues. Germline V CDR1 and CDR2: MNHEY, SMNVEV (reference sequence). DNA of the CDR3: TGTGCCAGCAGTTCCCCTAATGAAAAACTGTTTTTT. Translated, it gives CASSSPNEKLFF. Full variable domain (missing parts from reference TRBV27 and TRBJ1-4): EAQVTQNPRYLITVTGKKLTVTCSQNMNHEYMSWYRQDPGLGLRQIYYSMNVEVTDKGDVPEGYKVSRKEKRNFPLILESPSPNQTSLYFCASSSPNEKLFFGSGTQLSVL.

This sequence joins TRBV6-5 and TRBJ1-1; D is unresolved. The CDR3 contains 14 residues. V was cut by 3 bases and J by 4 bases, with 12 bases left in between. Germline CDR1 and CDR2: MNHEY and SVGAGI. CDR3: CASSYRQASTEAFF. In DNA form, the CDR3 reads TGTGCCAGCAGTTATAGGCAGGCGTCCACTGAAGCTTTCTTT.

The rearrangement links TRBV18 to TRBJ2-6; no firm D call. V gave up 0 bases and J gave up 1 base, with 10 bases separating them. Germline V gene lookup returns CDR1 KGHSH and CDR2 LQKENI. The CDR3 runs to 17 residues. The CDR3 coding sequence is TGTGCCAGCTCACCACCAGTGGCCCAATCTGGGGCCAACGTCCTGACTTTC. This codes for CASSPPVAQSGANVLTF.

This clonotype was seen a few times. The rearrangement links TRBV6-5 to TRBJ2-1; D gene uncertain. The V end lost 5 bases, the J end lost 4 bases, and 9 bases lay between the germline ends. Germline values: CDR1 MNHEY, CDR2 SVGAGI. The CDR3 runs 13 residues. This chain's CDR3 is CASSGRMYNEQFF. The CDR3 DNA reads TGTGCCAGCAGTGGCCGAATGTACAATGAGCAGTTCTTC.

This clonotype was counted a few times. The J gene is TRBJ2-5, the V gene TRBV6-2 or TRBV6-3, with TRBD2 identical over 7 bases. The junction had 8 bases not matched to a gene; V was cut back by 2 bases and J by 2 bases. From germline, CDR1 is MNHEY and CDR2 SVGEGT. The CDR3 totals 16 residues. In nucleotides, the CDR3 is TGTGCCAGCAGTTACGCGGCTAGCGGTTCACAAGAGACCCAGTACTTC. Protein product: CASSYAASGSQETQYF.

This clonotype has a handful of counts. The chain combines TRBV6-2 or TRBV6-3 with TRBJ1-1; possible D gene TRBD1, 6 bases. The CDR3 has 15 amino acids. V was shortened by 6 bases and J by 2 bases, with 16 bases between the two germline ends. The germline gives CDR1 MNHEY, CDR2 SVGEGT. CDR3 residues: CASRTKRTVNTEAFF. CDR3 bases: TGTGCCAGCAGGACCAAAAGGACAGTCAACACTGAAGCTTTCTTT.

The chain has TRBV6-5 and TRBJ2-7, with 9 nucleotides matching TRBD1. The CDR3 length is 15 residues. Trimming at V came to 5 bases and at J to 3 bases, leaving 8 bases not matched to a gene. Germline V gene lookup returns CDR1 MNHEY and CDR2 SVGAGI. The CDR3 sequence is CASSNLGTGIYEQYF. The CDR3 bases are TGTGCCAGCAGTAACCTCGGGACAGGGATCTACGAGCAGTACTTC.

In its sample, this clonotype was seen a few times. The rearrangement joins TRBV6-2 or TRBV6-3 to TRBJ1-2, with 9 nucleotides matching TRBD1. Trimming took 5 bases from V and 4 from J; bases not matched to a gene: 14. This CDR3 comprises 17 residues. CDR1 MNHEY and CDR2 SVGEGT come from the germline V gene. CDR3 DNA sequence: TGTGCCAGCAGTGTGACCGGGACAGGGATTTTCGGCTATGGCTACACCTTC. Its translation: CASSVTGTGIFGYGYTF.

This clonotype was seen only a few times. This chain uses TRBV5-1 with TRBJ2-1; 11 bases match TRBD2. This CDR3 spans 14 amino acids. The V gene end was trimmed by 5 bases and the J gene end by 8 bases; junction bases not matched to a gene: 6. Germline values: CDR1 SGHRS, CDR2 YFSETQ. The CDR3 region is CASRTTSGVYEQFF. The DNA of the CDR3 is TGCGCCAGCAGAACGACTAGCGGGGTCTATGAGCAGTTCTTC.

Many counts were recorded for this clonotype. This chain connects TRBV18 to TRBJ2-7, with TRBD1 matching 7 bases. Germline CDR1 reads KGHSH; CDR2 reads LQKENI. The trim removed 3 bases at V and 2 bases at J, leaving 10 bases unmatched. The CDR3 loop spans 16 amino acids. CDR3: CASSPQVGTATYEQYF. The CDR3 DNA reads as TGTGCCAGCTCACCCCAAGTCGGGACAGCTACCTACGAGCAGTACTTC.

This clonotype has a handful of counts. V gene TRBV6-2 or TRBV6-3 combines with J gene TRBJ2-3; 10 nucleotides match TRBD2. V trimming: 5 bases; J trimming: 2 bases; junction bases outside the gene matches: 4. There are 15 residues in the CDR3. Germline CDR1 MNHEY, CDR2 SVGEGT. The CDR3 DNA reads as TGTGCCAGCAGTCGAGGACTAGCGGACACAGATACGCAGTATTTT. Translated: CASSRGLADTDTQYF.

This chain uses TRBV14 with TRBJ2-1, with 10 bases lining up with TRBD2. CDR3 length: 15 residues. Germline CDR1 and CDR2: SGHDN and FVKESK. V shed 2 bases and J 2 bases; nucleotides not matched to a gene: 0. The CDR3 DNA is TGTGCCAGCAGCCAACTAGCGGGAGCCTACAATGAGCAGTTCTTC. Translating it yields CASSQLAGAYNEQFF.

This chain uses TRBV5-5 with TRBJ2-1; TRBD2 aligns across 12 bases. V was pared by 4 bases and J by 2 bases, with 4 bases of the junction left unmatched. Per germline, CDR1 SGHKS and CDR2 YYEKEE (reference sequence). CDR3 size: 16 residues. For the CDR3, the DNA is TGTGCCAGCAGCCAAAGGACTAGCGGGGCCTACAATGAGCAGTTCTTC. This translates into CASSQRTSGAYNEQFF.

The rearrangement joins TRBV20-1 to TRBJ1-5; 7 bases map to TRBD1. This CDR3 has 18 residues. V shed 3 bases and J 1 base; nucleotides not matched to a gene: 15. Germline CDR1 reads DFQATT; CDR2 reads SNEGSKA (reference sequence). The CDR3 spells CSARGTGAKRGSNQPQHF. In DNA, the CDR3 is TGCAGTGCTAGGGGAACAGGGGCTAAAAGAGGGAGCAATCAGCCCCAGCATTTT.

The rearrangement links TRBV20-1 to TRBJ2-1; perhaps TRBD1 as D (6 bases). Germline CDR1 and CDR2: DFQATT and SNEGSKA (reference sequence). There are 15 residues in the CDR3. The V end was cut by 1 base, the J end by 0 bases, with 10 bases between. CDR3 nucleotides: TGCAGTGCTAGAGTATGGGGGCACTCCTACAATGAGCAGTTCTTC. Amino acid sequence: CSARVWGHSYNEQFF.

On this clonotype: A read error may explain this, as a much larger clone is one base away. This chain uses TRBV7-9 with TRBJ2-3; D might be TRBD1 or TRBD2, each matching 5 bases. Germline assignment: CDR1 SEHNR and CDR2 FQNEAQ (reference sequence). This CDR3 contains 14 residues. The V end lost 9 bases, the J end lost 5 bases, and 18 bases lay between the germline ends. Written as DNA, the CDR3 is TGTGCCAGTACCCACCCCGGGGCGCTAGATACGCAGTATTTT. Amino acids: CASTHPGALDTQYF.

This clonotype was found a few times. The chain couples TRBV6-2 or TRBV6-3 to TRBJ1-3, with no clear D. Germline values: CDR1 MNHEY, CDR2 SVGEGT. Trimming removed 5 bases from V and 2 bases from J, with 10 bases in between. The CDR3 runs to 14 residues. The CDR3 sequence: CASSASRTGNTIYF. The CDR3 DNA sequence: TGTGCCAGCAGTGCTTCCAGAACTGGAAACACCATATATTTT.

This clonotype was found many times. The J gene is TRBJ2-7, the V gene TRBV27, with 7 positions matching TRBD1. This CDR3 has 14 amino acids. CDR1 and CDR2 (germline): MNHEY, SMNVEV (reference sequence). V shed 5 bases, J shed 3 bases, and the junction held 7 bases outside the gene matches. Written as DNA, the CDR3 is TGTGCCAGCAGTCGACAGGGTTCAAGCTACGAGCAGTACTTC. Its protein is CASSRQGSSYEQYF.

The chain couples TRBV11-1 to TRBJ1-6; no definite D call. Between the trimmed V and J ends, which lost 6 bases and 9 bases, there was a span of 18 bases. This CDR3 spans 15 amino acids. CDR1 and CDR2 from the germline V gene are SGHAT and FQDESV (reference sequence). The CDR3 region is CASSLDGNPVSPLHF. The CDR3 DNA sequence: TGTGCCAGCAGTCTGGACGGGAACCCCGTTTCACCCCTCCACTTT.